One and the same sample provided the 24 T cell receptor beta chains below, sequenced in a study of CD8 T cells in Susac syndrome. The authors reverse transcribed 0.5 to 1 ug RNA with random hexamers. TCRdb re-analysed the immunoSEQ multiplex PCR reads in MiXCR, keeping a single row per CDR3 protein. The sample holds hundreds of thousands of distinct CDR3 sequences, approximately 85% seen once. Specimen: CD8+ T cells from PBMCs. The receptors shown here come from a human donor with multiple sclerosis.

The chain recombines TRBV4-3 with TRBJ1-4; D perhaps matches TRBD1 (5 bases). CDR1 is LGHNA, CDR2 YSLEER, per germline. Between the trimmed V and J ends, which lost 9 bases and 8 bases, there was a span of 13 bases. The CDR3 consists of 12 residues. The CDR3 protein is CASGGVDEKLFF. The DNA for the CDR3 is TGCGCCAGTGGGGGGGTCGACGAAAAACTGTTTTTT.

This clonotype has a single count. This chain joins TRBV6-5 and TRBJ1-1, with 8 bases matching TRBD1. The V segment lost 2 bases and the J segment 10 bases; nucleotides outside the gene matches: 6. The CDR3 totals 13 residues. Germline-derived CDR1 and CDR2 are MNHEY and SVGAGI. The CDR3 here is CASSYGQGRGAFF. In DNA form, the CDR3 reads TGTGCCAGCAGTTACGGACAGGGTCGGGGAGCTTTCTTT.

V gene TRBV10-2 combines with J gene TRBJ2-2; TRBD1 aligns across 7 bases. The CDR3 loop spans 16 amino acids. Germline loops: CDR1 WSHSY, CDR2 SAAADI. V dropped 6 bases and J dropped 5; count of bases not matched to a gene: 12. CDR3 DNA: TGCGCCAGCAGAGACCTATTAGACAGGGCAACCGGGGAGCTGTTTTTT. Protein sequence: CASRDLLDRATGELFF.

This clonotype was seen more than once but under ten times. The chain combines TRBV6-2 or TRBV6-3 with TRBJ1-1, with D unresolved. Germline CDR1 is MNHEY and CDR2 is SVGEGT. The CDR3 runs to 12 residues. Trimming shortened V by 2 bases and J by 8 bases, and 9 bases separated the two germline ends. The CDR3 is CASSYDFSEAFF. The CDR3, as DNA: TGTGCCAGCAGTTACGATTTTTCCGAAGCTTTCTTT.

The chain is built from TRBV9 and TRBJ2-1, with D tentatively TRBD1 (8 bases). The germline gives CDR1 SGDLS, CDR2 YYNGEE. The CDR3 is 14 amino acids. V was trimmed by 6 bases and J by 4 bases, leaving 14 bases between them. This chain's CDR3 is CASTTGGGYNEQFF. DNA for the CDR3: TGTGCCAGCACCACAGGGGGGGGATACAATGAGCAGTTCTTC.

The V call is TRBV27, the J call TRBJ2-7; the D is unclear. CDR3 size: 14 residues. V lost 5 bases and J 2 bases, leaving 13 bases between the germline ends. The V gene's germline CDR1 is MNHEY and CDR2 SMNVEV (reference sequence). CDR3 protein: CASSLLGPAYEQYF. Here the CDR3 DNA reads TGTGCCAGCAGTCTTCTCGGGCCCGCCTACGAGCAGTACTTC.

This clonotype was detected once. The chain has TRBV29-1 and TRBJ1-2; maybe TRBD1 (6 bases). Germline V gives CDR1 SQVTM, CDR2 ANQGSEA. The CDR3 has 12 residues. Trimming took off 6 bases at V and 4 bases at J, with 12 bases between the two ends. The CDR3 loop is CSVEGEPYGYTF. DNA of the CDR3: TGCAGCGTAGAGGGGGAGCCCTATGGCTACACCTTC.

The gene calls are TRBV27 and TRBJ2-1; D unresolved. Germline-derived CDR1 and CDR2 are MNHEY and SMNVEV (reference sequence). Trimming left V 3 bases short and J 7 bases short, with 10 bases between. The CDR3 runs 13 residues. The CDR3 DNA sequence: TGTGCCAGCAGTTTTGGTTTCCAGAATGAGCAGTTCTTC. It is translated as CASSFGFQNEQFF.

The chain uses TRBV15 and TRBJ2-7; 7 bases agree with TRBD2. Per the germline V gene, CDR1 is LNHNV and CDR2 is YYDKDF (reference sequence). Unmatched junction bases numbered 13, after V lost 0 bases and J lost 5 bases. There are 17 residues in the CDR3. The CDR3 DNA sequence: TGTGCCACCAGCAGAGATTACGAGGGAGGGCCGGTAGACGAGCAGTACTTC. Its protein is CATSRDYEGGPVDEQYF.

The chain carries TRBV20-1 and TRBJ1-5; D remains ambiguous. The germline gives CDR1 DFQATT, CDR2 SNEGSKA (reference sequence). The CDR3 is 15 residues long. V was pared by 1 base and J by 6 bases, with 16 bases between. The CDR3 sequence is CSARVTAGFSQPQHF. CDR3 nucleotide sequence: TGCAGTGCTAGAGTCACAGCGGGATTTAGTCAGCCCCAGCATTTT.

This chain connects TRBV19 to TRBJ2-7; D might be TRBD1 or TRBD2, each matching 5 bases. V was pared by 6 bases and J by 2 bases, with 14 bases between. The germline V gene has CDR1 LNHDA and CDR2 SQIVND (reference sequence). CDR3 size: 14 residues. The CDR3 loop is CASRGDPDPYEQYF. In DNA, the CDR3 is TGTGCCAGTAGAGGGGACCCGGACCCCTACGAGCAGTACTTC.

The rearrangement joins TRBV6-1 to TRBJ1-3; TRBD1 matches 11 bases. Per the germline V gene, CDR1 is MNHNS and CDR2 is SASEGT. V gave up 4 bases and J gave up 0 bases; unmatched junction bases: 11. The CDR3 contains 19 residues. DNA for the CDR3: TGTGCCAGCAGTGGTGGACAGGGGGCACAGATTAGCTCTGGAAACACCATATATTTT. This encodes CASSGGQGAQISSGNTIYF.

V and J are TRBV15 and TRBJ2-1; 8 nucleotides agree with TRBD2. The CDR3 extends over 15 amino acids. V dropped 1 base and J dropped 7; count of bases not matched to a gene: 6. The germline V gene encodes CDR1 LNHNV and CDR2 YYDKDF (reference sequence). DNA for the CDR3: TGTGCCACCAGCAGAGTTCGGGAGGGAGCAAATGAGCAGTTCTTC. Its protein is CATSRVREGANEQFF.

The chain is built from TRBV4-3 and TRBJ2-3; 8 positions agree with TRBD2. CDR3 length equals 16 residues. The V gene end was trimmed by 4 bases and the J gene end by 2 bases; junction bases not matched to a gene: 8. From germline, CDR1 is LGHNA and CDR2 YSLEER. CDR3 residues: CASSLRWREDTDTQYF. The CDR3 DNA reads TGCGCCAGCAGCCTCCGCTGGCGGGAGGACACAGATACGCAGTATTTT.

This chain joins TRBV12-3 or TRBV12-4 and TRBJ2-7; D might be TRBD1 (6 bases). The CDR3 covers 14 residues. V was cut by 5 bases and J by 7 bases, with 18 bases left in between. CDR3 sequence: CASSNDRFLREQYF. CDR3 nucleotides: TGTGCCAGCAGTAACGACAGGTTTTTGAGGGAGCAGTACTTC.

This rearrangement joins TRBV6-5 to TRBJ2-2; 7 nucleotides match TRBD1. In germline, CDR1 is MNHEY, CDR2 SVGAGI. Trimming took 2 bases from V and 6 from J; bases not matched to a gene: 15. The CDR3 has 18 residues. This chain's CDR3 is CASSYPSVTGVGAGELFF. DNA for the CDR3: TGTGCCAGCAGTTACCCCTCCGTTACAGGGGTAGGGGCCGGGGAGCTGTTTTTT.

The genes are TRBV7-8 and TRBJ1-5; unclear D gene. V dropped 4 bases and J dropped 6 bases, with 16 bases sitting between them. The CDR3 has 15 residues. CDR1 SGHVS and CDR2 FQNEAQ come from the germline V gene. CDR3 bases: TGTGCCAGCAGCTCACGCCATGGCCAAGGTCAGCCCCAGCATTTT. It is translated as CASSSRHGQGQPQHF.

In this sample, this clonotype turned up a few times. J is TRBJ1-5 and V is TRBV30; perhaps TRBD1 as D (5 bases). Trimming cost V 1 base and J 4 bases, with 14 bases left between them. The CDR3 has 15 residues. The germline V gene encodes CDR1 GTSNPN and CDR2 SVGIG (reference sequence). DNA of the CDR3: TGTGCCTGGAGTGGAAGGGGCGTCCTGAATCAGCCCCAGCATTTT. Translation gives CAWSGRGVLNQPQHF.

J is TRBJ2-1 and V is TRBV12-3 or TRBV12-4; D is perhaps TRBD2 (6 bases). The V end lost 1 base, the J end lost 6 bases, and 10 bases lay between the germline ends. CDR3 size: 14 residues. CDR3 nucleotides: TGTGCCAGCAGTTTAGGCGGGGCCCTCAATGAGCAGTTCTTC. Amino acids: CASSLGGALNEQFF.

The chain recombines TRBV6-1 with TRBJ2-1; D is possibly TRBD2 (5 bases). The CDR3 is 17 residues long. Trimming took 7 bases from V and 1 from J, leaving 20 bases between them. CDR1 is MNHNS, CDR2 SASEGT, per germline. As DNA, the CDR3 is TGTGCCAGCACCTCCCTCGCGGCGGGCTCTTCCTACAATGAGCAGTTCTTC. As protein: CASTSLAAGSSYNEQFF.

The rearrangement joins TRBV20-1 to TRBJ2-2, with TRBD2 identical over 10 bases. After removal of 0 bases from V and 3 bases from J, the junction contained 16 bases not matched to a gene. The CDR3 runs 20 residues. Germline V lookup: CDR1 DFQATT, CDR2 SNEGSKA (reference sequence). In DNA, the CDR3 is TGCAGTGCTAGAGATCGAGGAGGGACTAGCGCCCTCCGCCACACCGGGGAGCTGTTTTTT. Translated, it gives CSARDRGGTSALRHTGELFF.

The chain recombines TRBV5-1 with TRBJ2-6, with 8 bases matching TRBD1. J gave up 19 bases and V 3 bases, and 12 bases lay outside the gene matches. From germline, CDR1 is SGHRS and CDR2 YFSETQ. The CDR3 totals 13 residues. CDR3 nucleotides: TGCGCCAGCAGCTCCACCAACCGGGACAGGCACACTTTC. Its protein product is CASSSTNRDRHTF.

CDR3 amino acids: CASSLGFSGLAKNIQYF. CDR3 bases: TGTGCCAGCAGCTTGGGTTTTTCCGGACTAGCCAAAAACATTCAGTACTTC. The chain joins TRBV5-6 to TRBJ2-4, with a tentative D call TRBD2 (5 bases). Germline CDR1 and CDR2: SGHDT and YYEEEE. The CDR3 has 17 amino acids. V dropped 0 bases and J dropped 0 bases, with 13 bases sitting between them.

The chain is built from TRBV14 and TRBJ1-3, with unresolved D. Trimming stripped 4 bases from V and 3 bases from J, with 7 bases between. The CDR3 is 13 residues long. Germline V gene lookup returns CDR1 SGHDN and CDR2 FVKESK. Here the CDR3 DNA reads TGTGCCAGCAGCCCCGGGAATGGAAACACCATATATTTT. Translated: CASSPGNGNTIYF.